The 24 T cell receptor beta chains given below trace back to one sample, sequenced in a study of OX40 agonist ivuxolimab in advanced cancers. Library construction relied on the immunoSEQ multiplex PCR assay. Drawn from immuneACCESS, this table holds only the in-frame rearrangements with V and J called that TCRdb kept. Clones are partly lost; checked studies trace under half to an unresolved V gene and leave the rest unexplained. In this sample the table shows 78,000 or so clones, roughly nine tenths of which occur a single time. The ten largest clonotypes hold over 0.35% of the sample. The specimen comprised CD4+ or CD8+ T cells sorted from blood, sampled in a trial of the OX40 agonist ivuxolimab. These receptors all come from an adult with an advanced solid tumor such as melanoma, head and neck, liver or kidney cancer.

V gene TRBV19 combines with J gene TRBJ1-5; 10 bases map to TRBD1. CDR3 length: 15 residues. The V segment lost 4 bases and the J segment 5 bases; nucleotides outside the gene matches: 5. Per the germline V gene, CDR1 is LNHDA and CDR2 is SQIVND (reference sequence). This chain's CDR3 is CASSTQGQGHQPQHF. In DNA, the CDR3 is TGTGCCAGTAGTACCCAGGGACAGGGGCATCAGCCCCAGCATTTT.

This rearrangement joins TRBV5-8 to TRBJ1-3, with 7 bases fitting TRBD1. Trimming at V came to 3 bases and at J to 4 bases, leaving 10 bases not matched to a gene. Germline CDR1 and CDR2: SGHTS and YDEGEE. This CDR3 is 16 amino acids long. The CDR3 DNA reads TGTGCCAGCAGCTCGGGACAGCGGCTCGTCGGAAACACCATATATTTT. It specifies CASSSGQRLVGNTIYF.

V is TRBV27 and J is TRBJ1-2; 10 bases fit TRBD1. With V trimmed by 4 bases and J by 8 bases, 10 bases remained unmatched. The CDR3 contains 15 residues. Germline V lookup: CDR1 MNHEY, CDR2 SMNVEV (reference sequence). The DNA for the CDR3 is TGTGCCAGCAGTTCAAGGGACAGGGGACGTCGAGGCTACACCTTC. Translation: CASSSRDRGRRGYTF.

The V gene is TRBV11-2, the J gene TRBJ1-5; D is unresolved. Germline CDR1 is SGHAT and CDR2 is FQNNGV. CDR3 size: 16 residues. V was pared by 1 base and J by 2 bases, with 12 bases between. The CDR3 DNA reads as TGTGCCAGCAGCTTAGGATCCGGATGGGGCAATCAGCCCCAGCATTTT. Protein sequence: CASSLGSGWGNQPQHF.

The chain couples TRBV19 to TRBJ2-4; 7 positions match TRBD1. Germline loops: CDR1 LNHDA, CDR2 SQIVND (reference sequence). V gave up 5 bases and J gave up 3 bases; unmatched junction bases: 7. The CDR3 totals 15 residues. CDR3 bases: TGTGCCAGTAGTCCCTCCTCAGGGGGCAAAAACATTCAGTACTTC. Translation gives CASSPSSGGKNIQYF.

The chain recombines TRBV7-3 with TRBJ1-1; D unclear. V lost 3 bases and J 2 bases, leaving 10 bases between the germline ends. Germline values: CDR1 SGHTA, CDR2 FQGTGA. CDR3 length: 14 amino acids. The CDR3 reads CASSFASANTEAFF. The CDR3, as DNA: TGTGCCAGCAGCTTTGCTTCTGCTAACACTGAAGCTTTCTTT.

The J gene is TRBJ1-2, the V gene TRBV19, with D unclear. In germline, CDR1 is LNHDA, CDR2 SQIVND (reference sequence). This CDR3 is built from 12 residues. V dropped 6 bases and J dropped 4 bases, with 9 bases sitting between them. CDR3 residues: CASSLSFYGYTF. DNA for the CDR3: TGTGCCAGTAGCCTAAGTTTCTATGGCTACACCTTC. The whole variable domain, filled in from reference TRBV19 and TRBJ1-2, reads DGGITQSPKYLFRKEGQNVTLSCEQNLNHDAMYWYRQDPGQGLRLIYYSQIVNDFQKGDIAEGYSVSREKKESFPLTVTSAQKNPTAFYLCASSLSFYGYTFGSGTRLTVV.

CDR3 sequence (DNA): TGTGCCAGCGCCGGCCAGGGGGTGAGCCAGCCCCAGCATTTT. It is translated as CASAGQGVSQPQHF. The chain links TRBV25-1 to TRBJ1-5; 7 bases are shared with TRBD1. The V gene end was trimmed by 8 bases and the J gene end by 7 bases; junction bases not matched to a gene: 11. Germline CDR1 MGHDK, CDR2 SYGVNS. This CDR3 is 14 amino acids long.

The V call is TRBV5-4, the J call TRBJ1-2; 7 bases line up with TRBD1. CDR1 is SGHNT, CDR2 YYREEE, per germline (reference sequence). Trimming took 1 base from V and 4 from J; bases not matched to a gene: 4. The CDR3 is 14 amino acids. CDR3 DNA: TGTGCCAGCAGCTTGAGGGCAGGGGGCTATGGCTACACCTTC. Its protein product is CASSLRAGGYGYTF.

The chain recombines TRBV6-5 with TRBJ1-2; D is ambiguous. Germline CDR1 is MNHEY and CDR2 is SVGAGI. V lost 3 bases and J lost 8, with 10 bases in between. The CDR3 is made up of 12 amino acids. The CDR3 DNA is TGTGCCAGCAGTTATGTCGGCGGGGGCTACACCTTC. Encoded protein: CASSYVGGGYTF.

The genes are TRBV5-1 and TRBJ2-3; the match to TRBD2 covers 8 bases. V was clipped by 4 bases and J by 0 bases; unmatched bases: 4. CDR1 and CDR2 from the germline V gene are SGHRS and YFSETQ. The CDR3 has 15 residues. The CDR3 loop is CASSRLATSTDTQYF. The CDR3 coding sequence is TGCGCCAGCAGCCGACTAGCGACTAGCACAGATACGCAGTATTTT.

The chain combines TRBV11-3 with TRBJ2-2; a weak D match, TRBD1 (6 bases). There are 13 residues in the CDR3. The V gene's germline CDR1 is SGHNT and CDR2 YENEEA. Trimming cost V 5 bases and J 7 bases, with 11 bases left between them. The CDR3 sequence: CASSQGTSGELFF. Here the CDR3 DNA reads TGTGCCAGCAGCCAGGGGACCAGCGGGGAGCTGTTTTTT.

This clone was observed a single time. The J gene is TRBJ1-2, the V gene TRBV7-2, with TRBD1 matching over 7 bases. J lost 6 bases, V lost 5 bases, and 6 bases had no gene match. Per germline, CDR1 SGHTA and CDR2 FQGNSA. The CDR3 is made up of 13 amino acids. The CDR3 loop is CASSPRTGDGYTF. CDR3 nucleotide sequence: TGTGCCAGCAGCCCGCGGACAGGTGATGGCTACACCTTC.

This sequence joins TRBV9 and TRBJ2-5; D might be TRBD2 (5 bases). V lost 4 bases and J lost 0, with 10 bases in between. The germline V gene encodes CDR1 SGDLS and CDR2 YYNGEE. The CDR3 is 14 residues long. CDR3 nucleotide sequence: TGTGCCAGCAGCCCACGAGCGGACCAAGAGACCCAGTACTTC. Protein sequence: CASSPRADQETQYF.

This chain joins TRBV11-3 and TRBJ2-7, with a possible D match to TRBD2 (5 bases). The V gene's germline CDR1 is SGHNT and CDR2 YENEEA. V was pared by 5 bases and J by 4 bases, with 12 bases between. This CDR3 contains 13 residues. The CDR3 protein is CASSQLGRYEQYF. The CDR3 nucleotides read TGTGCCAGCAGCCAACTAGGACGGTACGAGCAGTACTTC.

On this clone: The same CDR3 is also encoded by other DNA sequences in this sample. The V call is TRBV20-1, the J call TRBJ1-1; D is unresolved. The germline CDR1 and CDR2 sequences are DFQATT and SNEGSKA (reference sequence). The CDR3 loop spans 11 amino acids. The V end was cut by 6 bases, the J end by 1 base, with 6 bases between. CDR3 sequence reads: CSARENTEAFF. CDR3 DNA: TGCAGTGCCCGAGAGAACACTGAAGCTTTCTTT.

The chain has TRBV7-2 and TRBJ2-5; the D gene is possibly TRBD1 (6 bases). V lost 2 bases and J 5 bases, leaving 12 bases between the germline ends. CDR3 length: 14 residues. From germline, CDR1 is SGHTA and CDR2 FQGNSA. For the CDR3, the DNA is TGTGCCAGCAGCTTATTCCAGGGGTCGGAGACCCAGTACTTC. This translates into CASSLFQGSETQYF.

The V gene is TRBV15, the J gene TRBJ2-6, with 7 bases fitting TRBD1. The trim removed 2 bases at V and 4 bases at J, leaving 8 bases unmatched. Germline V lookup: CDR1 LNHNV, CDR2 YYDKDF (reference sequence). The CDR3 is 17 residues long. The CDR3 coding sequence is TGTGCCACCAGCAGAAGCCAGGGGGATCGAGGGGCCAACGTCCTGACTTTC. It encodes CATSRSQGDRGANVLTF. The full variable domain, its missing parts supplied by reference TRBV15 and TRBJ2-6, is DAMVIQNPRYQVTQFGKPVTLSCSQTLNHNVMYWYQQKSSQAPKLLFHYYDKDFNNEADTPDNFQSRRPNTSFCFLDIRSPGLGDTAMYLCATSRSQGDRGANVLTFGAGSRLTVL.

The chain recombines TRBV5-1 with TRBJ2-2; TRBD2 matches 9 bases. This CDR3 has 14 amino acids. Germline assignment: CDR1 SGHRS and CDR2 YFSETQ. V was pared by 7 bases and J by 3 bases, with 4 bases of the junction left unmatched. The CDR3 loop reads CASGVAGDTGELFF. In DNA, the CDR3 is TGCGCCAGCGGAGTAGCGGGGGACACCGGGGAGCTGTTTTTT.

Worth noting for this clone: The sample has other DNA sequences that encode this CDR3 too. The chain combines TRBV6-5 with TRBJ2-5; TRBD1 is a possible D gene (7 bases). CDR1 MNHEY and CDR2 SVGAGI come from the germline V gene. The CDR3 has 15 residues. V lost 5 bases and J lost 5, with 18 bases in between. CDR3 region: CASSLGQAAGETQYF. CDR3 DNA: TGTGCCAGCAGTCTCGGACAGGCCGCGGGGGAGACCCAGTACTTC.

V gene TRBV10-3 combines with J gene TRBJ1-5; 7 bases are a match to TRBD1. Losses at the gene ends were 2 bases for V and 1 base for J; bases not matched to a gene: 8. This CDR3 region has 17 residues. CDR1 and CDR2 (germline): ENHRY, SYGVKD. The DNA for the CDR3 is TGTGCCATCAGTGAGGGATGGGACAGAACGAGCAATCAGCCCCAGCATTTT. The encoded protein is CAISEGWDRTSNQPQHF.

This clone has a handful of counts. This chain links TRBV19 with TRBJ1-5; TRBD1 might be the D (6 bases). This CDR3 spans 14 amino acids. CDR1 LNHDA and CDR2 SQIVND come from the germline V gene (reference sequence). The V end was cut by 5 bases, the J end by 4 bases, with 12 bases between. The CDR3: CASSSTGGNQPQHF. The CDR3 bases are TGTGCCAGTAGTTCGACAGGCGGGAATCAGCCCCAGCATTTT.

The chain carries TRBV7-9 and TRBJ1-1; D is perhaps TRBD1 (5 bases). The V gene's germline CDR1 is SEHNR and CDR2 FQNEAQ (reference sequence). Trimming left V 3 bases short and J 11 bases short, with 13 bases between. The CDR3 length is 12 residues. CDR3 sequence: CASSLGGYGAFF. The DNA of the CDR3 is TGTGCCAGCAGCTTGGGGGGTTATGGCGCTTTCTTT.

The chain recombines TRBV7-2 with TRBJ2-3; 13 nucleotides match TRBD2. V was pared by 2 bases and J by 4 bases, with 6 bases of the junction left unmatched. Germline-derived CDR1 and CDR2 are SGHTA and FQGNSA. The CDR3 loop spans 17 amino acids. The chain's CDR3 is CASSLQGLAGLADTQYF. CDR3 coding DNA: TGTGCCAGCAGCTTACAGGGACTAGCGGGATTAGCAGATACGCAGTATTTT.